Below are 20 T cell receptor beta chains sequenced from a single sample in a study of technical replicates of blood from a few donors. The assay was immunoSEQ multiplex PCR, and TCRdb's table has in-frame clones only and misses some. The table shows about 100,000 clones, with about 94% occurring only once. Sequencing was carried out using T cells isolated from PBMCs. Receptors originate from a human donor in good health.

This chain uses TRBV7-8 with TRBJ2-2; TRBD2 matches at 11 bases. The CDR3 covers 17 residues. The J segment lost 5 bases and the V segment lost 4 bases, leaving 9 bases of the junction unmatched. Germline lookup yields CDR1 SGHVS and CDR2 FQNEAQ. CDR3 in DNA: TGTGCCAGCAGCTCACTGGTAGCGGGGGGGAGAACCGGGGAGCTGTTTTTT. It translates to CASSSLVAGGRTGELFF.

The chain combines TRBV10-3 with TRBJ2-7; 11 nucleotides align to TRBD2. V trimming: 10 bases; J trimming: 6 bases; junction bases outside the gene matches: 14. The CDR3 runs 15 residues. Germline CDR1 reads ENHRY; CDR2 reads SYGVKD. CDR3 in amino acids: CATQGPLAGGPEQYF. CDR3 bases: TGTGCCACCCAGGGCCCCTTAGCGGGAGGGCCCGAGCAGTACTTC.

The gene calls are TRBV4-1 and TRBJ2-2, with TRBD1 identical over 8 bases. V lost 3 bases, J lost 4 bases, and 4 bases stayed unmatched. The CDR3 extends over 15 amino acids. The V gene's germline CDR1 is MGHRA and CDR2 YSYEKL. CDR3 sequence (DNA): TGCGCCAGCAGCCAGCACAGGGGGACCACCGGGGAGCTGTTTTTT. This translates into CASSQHRGTTGELFF.

V is TRBV7-2 and J is TRBJ2-7, with 10 bases aligning to TRBD2. With 2 bases clipped from V and 7 bases from J, the junction kept 8 bases outside the gene matches. The CDR3 runs to 15 residues. CDR1 is SGHTA and CDR2 is FQGNSA in the germline V gene. The CDR3 nucleotides are TGTGCCAGCAGCTTATCCAGCGGGGGGGCGCGGGAGCAGTACTTC. Translation gives CASSLSSGGAREQYF. The full variable domain, in which reference TRBV7-2 and TRBJ2-7 provide the parts outside the CDR3, is GAGVSQSPSNKVTEKGKDVELRCDPISGHTALYWYRQSLGQGLEFLIYFQGNSAPDKSGLPSDRFSAERTGGSVSTLTIQRTQQEDSAVYLCASSLSSGGAREQYFGPGTRLTVT.

The V call is TRBV6-4, the J call TRBJ2-2, with no clear D. Germline V gives CDR1 MRHNA, CDR2 SNTAGT. The CDR3 spans 15 residues. With 6 bases removed from V and 0 bases from J, the gap between germline ends came to 11 bases. CDR3 residues: CASSPDSANTGELFF. The DNA of the CDR3 is TGTGCCAGCAGCCCTGACTCCGCGAACACCGGGGAGCTGTTTTTT.

V usage is TRBV5-6 and J usage is TRBJ2-4, with D tentatively TRBD2 (6 bases). The CDR3 totals 14 residues. V lost 1 base and J lost 6, with 11 bases in between. CDR1 SGHDT and CDR2 YYEEEE come from the germline V gene. The CDR3 loop is CASSLMEGGNIQYF. As DNA, the CDR3 is TGTGCCAGCAGCTTGATGGAGGGTGGAAACATTCAGTACTTC.

The rearrangement uses TRBV6-1 and TRBJ2-2; 9 bases match TRBD2. CDR1 MNHNS and CDR2 SASEGT come from the germline V gene. This CDR3 comprises 14 residues. The CDR3: CALRLAVDTGELFF. DNA of the CDR3: TGTGCTCTAAGACTAGCGGTGGACACCGGGGAGCTGTTTTTT.

This chain connects TRBV2 to TRBJ2-1, with D tentatively TRBD1 (5 bases). Trimming took off 7 bases at V and 8 bases at J, with 21 bases between the two ends. Germline V gene data show CDR1 as SNHLY and CDR2 as FYNNEI. CDR3 length: 15 amino acids. The DNA for the CDR3 is TGTGCCAGCACATTTTCCCGGCAGGGTGGTCATGAGCAGTTCTTC. Translated: CASTFSRQGGHEQFF.

The rearrangement links TRBV9 to TRBJ2-6; the match to TRBD2 covers 12 bases. The germline V gene encodes CDR1 SGDLS and CDR2 YYNGEE. With 0 bases clipped from V and 0 bases from J, the junction kept 13 bases outside the gene matches. CDR3 size: 22 residues. Here the CDR3 DNA reads TGTGCCAGCAGCGTAGATCCCCGTAAACTAGCGGGGGGTCTCTCTGGGGCCAACGTCCTGACTTTC. Translating gives CASSVDPRKLAGGLSGANVLTF.

The chain links TRBV5-1 to TRBJ2-7, with D unclear. V dropped 7 bases and J dropped 0 bases, with 2 bases sitting between them. The CDR3 is 10 residues long. Germline CDR1 is SGHRS and CDR2 is YFSETQ. Here the CDR3 reads CASLSYEQYF. The CDR3 coding sequence is TGCGCCAGCCTCTCCTACGAGCAGTACTTC.

The chain carries TRBV14 and TRBJ1-4; unclear D gene. CDR1 SGHDN and CDR2 FVKESK come from the germline V gene. The V and J ends lost 1 base and 8 bases respectively, with 11 bases between them. The CDR3 is made up of 14 amino acids. CDR3 sequence (DNA): TGTGCCAGCAGCCAAGTTGGAGGTGGCGAAAAACTGTTTTTT. Translating gives CASSQVGGGEKLFF.

The chain joins TRBV9 to TRBJ2-2; D is possibly TRBD1 (6 bases). CDR3 length: 16 residues. Trimming removed 2 bases from V and 1 base from J, with 12 bases in between. From germline, CDR1 is SGDLS and CDR2 YYNGEE. Here the CDR3 DNA reads TGTGCCAGCAGCGTTGGGACAACCCGGAACACCGGGGAGCTGTTTTTT. Translation gives CASSVGTTRNTGELFF.

This chain links TRBV2 with TRBJ2-1; TRBD1 matches at 8 bases. Germline lookup yields CDR1 SNHLY and CDR2 FYNNEI. The junction had 9 bases not matched to a gene; V was cut back by 6 bases and J by 5 bases. The CDR3 spans 15 residues. The CDR3 coding sequence is TGTGCCAGCAGCTCAATCGGACAGGGCAACAATGAGCAGTTCTTC. As protein: CASSSIGQGNNEQFF.

The rearrangement links TRBV25-1 to TRBJ1-1, with unresolved D. V was trimmed by 6 bases and J by 3 bases, leaving 11 bases between them. The CDR3 is 13 residues long. From germline, CDR1 is MGHDK and CDR2 SYGVNS. CDR3 sequence reads: CASRGYGDTEAFF. CDR3 bases: TGTGCCAGCAGAGGGTACGGGGACACTGAAGCTTTCTTT.

The chain recombines TRBV19 with TRBJ2-7; TRBD1 might be the D (5 bases). V was shortened by 5 bases and J by 3 bases, with 20 bases between the two germline ends. This CDR3 region has 16 residues. Per the germline V gene, CDR1 is LNHDA and CDR2 is SQIVND (reference sequence). This chain's CDR3 is CASSLGTTVTSYEQYF. The CDR3 nucleotides read TGTGCCAGTAGTCTGGGAACGACAGTGACGAGCTACGAGCAGTACTTC.

This CDR3 is CASSEGEAQPQHF. As DNA, the CDR3 is TGTGCCAGCAGTGAAGGGGAGGCTCAGCCCCAGCATTTT. This sequence joins TRBV6-4 and TRBJ1-5; D might be TRBD1 (5 bases). V shed 3 bases and J shed 6 bases, with 9 bases lying between them. Germline V CDR1 and CDR2: MRHNA, SNTAGT. CDR3 length: 13 residues.

The chain links TRBV5-1 to TRBJ1-5; 7 bases are shared with TRBD1. Germline V CDR1 and CDR2: SGHRS, YFSETQ. V shed 1 base, J shed 2 bases, and the junction held 0 bases outside the gene matches. This CDR3 comprises 14 residues. For the CDR3, the DNA is TGCGCCAGCAGCTTGACAGGGGGCAATCAGCCCCAGCATTTT. It yields the protein CASSLTGGNQPQHF.

The chain carries TRBV5-4 and TRBJ2-5, with D perhaps matching TRBD1 (6 bases). Germline loops: CDR1 SGHNT, CDR2 YYREEE (reference sequence). The CDR3 runs 15 residues. Deletions cut 4 bases from V and 4 bases from J, with 17 bases between. CDR3 coding DNA: TGTGCCAGCAGCGGGGCAGGGGATGCTAGAGAGACCCAGTACTTC. Encoded protein: CASSGAGDARETQYF.

CDR3 protein: CAWSGPDSSNQPQHF. CDR3 DNA: TGTGCCTGGAGCGGCCCCGACAGTAGCAATCAGCCCCAGCATTTT. The rearrangement uses TRBV30 and TRBJ1-5; weak D call: TRBD1 (5 bases). CDR3 size: 15 residues. V was shortened by 3 bases and J by 0 bases, with 12 bases between the two germline ends. Germline loops: CDR1 GTSNPN, CDR2 SVGIG (reference sequence).

The chain carries TRBV7-8 and TRBJ1-1, with no clear D. V lost 1 base and J lost 3, with 12 bases in between. Germline assignment: CDR1 SGHVS and CDR2 FQNEAQ. CDR3 length: 15 amino acids. The CDR3 bases are TGTGCCAGCAGCTTAGAAGAGGGCATGGACACTGAAGCTTTCTTT. It codes for CASSLEEGMDTEAFF.